This T cell receptor (beta chain) was found in a study of T cells in Graves' hyperthyroidism and ophthalmopathy. Study-wide results and caveats: Expanded thyroid clonotypes (above 0.001) were mostly also found in blood.

Researchers amplified the TCR beta CDR3 regions from RNA transcripts. The study used the HTBI primer set for a first-round RT-PCR of the TCR CDR3. TCRdb re-analysed the multiplex PCR reads in MiXCR, keeping a single row per CDR3 protein. The top ten clones hold roughly 50% of a sample with 200,000 to 250,000 distinct CDR3 sequences, roughly 15% of them seen once. This clonotype was found a few times. Antigen unknown. This CDR3 is built from 14 residues. V lost 6 bases to trimming and J lost 0 bases, with 11 bases between them. CDR1 is KGHSH and CDR2 is LQKENI in the germline V gene. Source material: blood. The V call is TRBV18, the J call TRBJ2-5; D gene unclear. This sequence was found in a middle-aged man with Graves' hyperthyroidism. This CDR3 is CASSPSENQETQYF. In DNA form, the CDR3 reads TGTGCCAGCTCCCCTTCGGAGAACCAAGAGACCCAGTACTTC.